The clone carrying this T cell receptor (beta chain) was recorded only once. Antigen unknown. With a J-beta primer mix and a sample-barcoded 5' primer, a second PCR ran 7 to 11 cycles. Every cDNA was tagged by a template-switch adaptor with 12 random nucleotides. Researchers report that each sample yielded at least 2.5 million CDR3-containing paired-end reads. TCRdb ran MiXCR on the 5' RACE reads and lists one entry per CDR3 protein. This sample has some 900,000 distinct CDR3 sequences; 45% to 50% occur once, and the top ten carry roughly 13%. The data originate from a study of blood T cells in healthy people across ages. The study's findings and limits: Older age went with lower TCR beta diversity per million T cells, in a roughly linear way. Estimated diversity, derived from one million T cells, was regarded as an underestimate.

The receptor was isolated from a man aged 30-40 years in good health. The sequencing input was blood.

CDR3 nucleotides: TGTGCCAGCAGCCAAGCCCGCAGGGGTAATTCACCCCTCCACTTT. Translation gives CASSQARRGNSPLHF. The chain recombines TRBV3-1 with TRBJ1-6; the D gene is possibly TRBD1 (6 bases). V was clipped by 1 base and J by 6 bases, with 10 bases between them. CDR1 and CDR2 from the germline V gene are LGHDT and YNNKEL (reference sequence). There are 15 residues in the CDR3.